The rows below give T cell receptor beta chains drawn from one sample of a study of T cell responses to AZD1222 COVID-19 vaccine. Here immunoSEQ multiplex PCR was the method, and the copy in TCRdb shows in-frame clones only, minus some. The data show around 160,000 clones, 91% seen once. The sample here was peripheral blood, taken on day 0 of AZD1222 vaccination. The receptor source for this set is an adult in good health. The CDR3 runs from the conserved cysteine through the conserved F or W. D genes are given only for firm matches. For some rows the clone size is stated as once, few or many, or as a class when expanded; others skip it.

J,D,size,V,length,CDR3,DNA
TRBJ1-2,-,-,TRBV6-2/TRBV6-3,12,CASSVTGSGYTF,TGTGCCAGCAGTGTAACAGGGAGCGGCTACACCTTC
TRBJ2-3,TRBD2,-,TRBV6-1,15,CASSERGGSTDTQYF,TGTGCCAGCAGTGAGCGGGGGGGGAGCACAGATACGCAGTATTTT
TRBJ2-1,TRBD2,-,TRBV19,14,CASSIGTSVDEQFF,TGTGCCAGTAGTATTGGGACTAGCGTCGATGAGCAGTTCTTC
TRBJ2-2,-,-,TRBV12-3/TRBV12-4,13,CASTLLNTGELFF,TGTGCCAGCACCCTGTTGAACACCGGGGAGCTGTTTTTT
TRBJ2-1,TRBD1,-,TRBV5-6,13,CASSPDRGNEQFF,TGTGCCAGCAGCCCCGACAGGGGTAATGAGCAGTTCTTC
TRBJ1-2,TRBD1,-,TRBV7-2,16,CASSPQWGQGINGYTF,TGTGCCAGCAGCCCTCAGTGGGGACAGGGAATCAATGGCTACACCTTC
TRBJ1-4,-,once,TRBV19,14,CASTRDRANEKLFF,TGTGCCAGTACCAGGGACCGGGCTAATGAAAAACTGTTTTTT
TRBJ1-1,-,once,TRBV13,11,CASSGRREAFF,TGTGCCAGCAGCGGAAGGCGCGAAGCTTTCTTT
TRBJ2-1,-,-,TRBV2,16,CASRIGEVPSYNEQFF,TGTGCCAGCAGAATCGGGGAAGTCCCCTCCTACAATGAGCAGTTCTTC
TRBJ1-4,-,-,TRBV6-5,13,CASSYRVDEKLFF,TGTGCCAGCAGTTACCGGGTAGATGAAAAACTGTTTTTT
TRBJ1-2,TRBD1,once,TRBV27,15,CASSFQTQGGWGYTF,TGTGCCAGCAGTTTCCAAACCCAAGGGGGCTGGGGCTACACCTTC
TRBJ2-4,-,-,TRBV5-1,16,CASSLVLDRAKNIQYF,TGCGCCAGCAGCTTGGTCCTAGACAGGGCCAAAAACATTCAGTACTTC
TRBJ2-3,-,-,TRBV5-1,19,CASSLETSVETSLRDTQYF,TGCGCCAGCAGCTTGGAAACCTCGGTTGAGACCTCCCTACGAGATACGCAGTATTTT
TRBJ1-5,-,-,TRBV12-3/TRBV12-4,13,CASSPSRDQPQHF,TGTGCCAGCAGTCCGTCGAGGGATCAGCCCCAGCATTTT
TRBJ2-7,-,-,TRBV11-3,13,CASSLGGPYEQYF,TGTGCCAGCAGCTTAGGCGGGCCCTACGAGCAGTACTTC
TRBJ2-5,TRBD2,-,TRBV19,14,CASKTSGGRETQYF,TGTGCCAGTAAGACTAGCGGGGGGCGGGAGACCCAGTACTTC
TRBJ2-1,-,-,TRBV3-1/TRBV3-2,14,CASSLASQWNEQFF,TGTGCCAGCAGCCTGGCTAGTCAGTGGAATGAGCAGTTCTTC
TRBJ2-3,TRBD2,-,TRBV27,17,CASSPRTSGGPGGTQYF,TGTGCCAGCAGTCCCCGGACTAGCGGGGGCCCGGGGGGTACGCAGTATTTT
TRBJ1-1,-,-,TRBV9,14,CASSGDVGNTEAFF,TGTGCCAGCAGCGGAGATGTTGGGAACACTGAAGCTTTCTTT
TRBJ1-2,-,-,TRBV4-1,16,CASSQEGTGRHYGYTF,TGCGCCAGCAGCCAAGAAGGAACAGGGCGACACTATGGCTACACCTTC
TRBJ1-4,TRBD1,-,TRBV6-5,15,CASGDRGATNEKLFF,TGTGCCAGCGGGGACAGGGGCGCAACTAATGAAAAACTGTTTTTT
TRBJ1-5,-,-,TRBV12-3/TRBV12-4,12,CASSLIAPFQHF,TGTGCCAGCAGTTTAATCGCACCCTTTCAGCATTTT
TRBJ1-2,-,-,TRBV27,13,CASRSTLDYGYTF,TGTGCCAGCAGATCCACACTGGACTATGGCTACACCTTC
TRBJ2-1,-,-,TRBV28,14,CASSLGTPYNEQFF,TGTGCCAGCAGTCTCGGGACACCCTACAATGAGCAGTTCTTC
TRBJ2-1,-,once,TRBV5-6,13,CASSPEAELEQFF,TGTGCCAGCAGCCCCGAGGCGGAGCTTGAGCAGTTCTTC
TRBJ1-6,-,-,TRBV6-6,14,CASSNQLGNSPLHF,TGTGCCAGCAGTAATCAGCTGGGCAATTCACCCCTCCACTTT
TRBJ2-4,-,-,TRBV9,16,CASSGAAAGAKNIQYF,TGTGCCAGCAGCGGCGCCGCAGCGGGAGCCAAAAACATTCAGTACTTC
TRBJ2-1,-,-,TRBV6-2/TRBV6-3,17,CASSFIAGTLSYNEQFF,TGTGCCAGCAGTTTCATCGCCGGGACTCTTTCCTACAATGAGCAGTTCTTC
TRBJ1-6,-,-,TRBV27,18,CASIPPIRACSYNSPLHF,TGTGCCAGCATCCCCCCCATCAGGGCCTGCTCCTATAATTCACCCCTCCACTTT
TRBJ2-5,-,-,TRBV19,14,CASRDPGEGETQYF,TGTGCCAGTCGAGATCCAGGGGAAGGGGAGACCCAGTACTTC
TRBJ2-1,TRBD2,-,TRBV5-1,14,CASSREGSYNEQFF,TGCGCCAGCTCGCGGGAGGGGTCCTACAATGAGCAGTTCTTC
TRBJ1-5,TRBD1,-,TRBV19,18,CASSIVGTGTHRGQPQHF,TGTGCCAGTAGTATAGTAGGGACAGGCACCCATAGAGGTCAGCCCCAGCATTTT